Listed below are T cell receptor beta chains from one sample, sequenced in a study of T cells expressing NK-cell markers. From its re-call of the 5' RACE reads, TCRdb lists each CDR3 protein once, without DNA. This sample's table has roughly 390,000 distinct CDR3 sequences. Specimen: blood T cells: a sorted CD56 or NKG2C T cell subset, CD4+ or CD8+ T cells, or bulk PBMC T cells (not recorded which). These receptors all stem from a man aged 18-70 years in good health. The CDR3 runs from the conserved cysteine through the conserved F or W.

J gene	V gene	CDR3 protein
TRBJ2-3	TRBV6-5	CASSLGYTQYF
TRBJ2-3	TRBV5-1	CASSWGPPRGGMADTQYF
TRBJ2-5	TRBV29-1	CSVADGQGARETQYF
TRBJ1-1	TRBV7-2	CASSTTVNTEAFF
TRBJ2-1	TRBV2	CASRSVGQGMHEQFF
TRBJ2-5	TRBV29-1	CSVGTSGHQETQYF
TRBJ2-1	TRBV20-1	CSARGTSQTNNEQFF
TRBJ1-2	TRBV5-5	CASSSGEGLTRLGYTF
TRBJ2-5	TRBV20-1	CSARRFRAGGNQETQYF
TRBJ1-1	TRBV7-9	CASSPGAFGTEAFF